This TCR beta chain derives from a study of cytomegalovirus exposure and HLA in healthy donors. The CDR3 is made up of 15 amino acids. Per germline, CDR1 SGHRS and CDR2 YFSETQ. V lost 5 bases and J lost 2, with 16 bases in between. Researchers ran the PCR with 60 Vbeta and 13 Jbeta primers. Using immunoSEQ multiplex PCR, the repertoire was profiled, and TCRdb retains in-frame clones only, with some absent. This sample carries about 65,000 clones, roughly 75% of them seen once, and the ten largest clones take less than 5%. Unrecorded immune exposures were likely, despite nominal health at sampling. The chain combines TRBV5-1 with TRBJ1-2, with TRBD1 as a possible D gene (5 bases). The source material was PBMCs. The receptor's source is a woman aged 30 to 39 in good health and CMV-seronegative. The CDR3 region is CASRGGAGPNYGYTF. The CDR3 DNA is TGCGCCAGCAGGGGTGGGGCCGGCCCCAACTATGGCTACACCTTC.